This is a list of T cell receptor beta chains from one sample in a study of blood T cell repertoires in COVID-19. The method was immunoSEQ multiplex PCR; TCRdb's version includes in-frame clones alone and lacks a portion of them. The table records 210,000 or so clones, around 88% of them present only once. The sequenced sample was peripheral blood. The source is a man aged 18 to 29 with active or convalescent COVID-19. The CDR3 runs from the conserved cysteine through the conserved F or W. Each record gives: CDR3 protein, CDR3 DNA, D gene, J gene, V gene, clone size. A D gene is named only where the DNA matches it firmly. For some rows the clone size is stated as once, few or many, or as a class when expanded; others skip it.

CASSYSLTSSEQFF TGTGCCAGCAGTTATTCCTTGACTAGTAGTGAGCAGTTCTTC NA TRBJ2-1 TRBV6-2/TRBV6-3 NA
CASSPRRYEQFF TGTGCCAGCTCTCCCAGGAGGTATGAGCAGTTCTTC NA TRBJ2-1 TRBV12-3/TRBV12-4 NA
CASSRDRDSYEQYF TGTGCCAGCAGCCGGGACAGGGACTCCTACGAGCAGTACTTC TRBD1 TRBJ2-7 TRBV5-8 NA
CSVRVGDNEQFF TGCAGCGTCCGGGTAGGGGACAATGAGCAGTTCTTC NA TRBJ2-1 TRBV29-1 NA
CASSFGQGARGYTF TGTGCCAGCAGCTTTGGACAGGGGGCTCGTGGCTACACCTTC TRBD1 TRBJ1-2 TRBV7-9 NA
CASSLATQGANVGNTIYF TGTGCCAGCAGCTTAGCGACCCAGGGGGCGAATGTGGGAAACACCATATATTTT TRBD1 TRBJ1-3 TRBV7-2 NA
CASSPLPSAGGTEAFF TGTGCCAGCTCACCACTTCCCTCTGCAGGGGGCACTGAAGCTTTCTTT TRBD1 TRBJ1-1 TRBV18 NA
CASSAQGATDTQYF TGTGCCAGCAGTGCTCAAGGGGCAACAGATACGCAGTATTTT NA TRBJ2-3 TRBV2 NA
CASSLDGGSGRRADTQYF TGTGCCAGCAGCTTAGATGGAGGTAGCGGGCGAAGAGCAGATACGCAGTATTTT TRBD2 TRBJ2-3 TRBV7-2 NA
CASSLAFGPDTQYF TGTGCCAGCAGCTTAGCGTTTGGCCCAGATACGCAGTATTTT NA TRBJ2-3 TRBV7-2 NA
CASNSVKDTQYF TGTGCCAGCAATTCGGTTAAAGATACGCAGTATTTT NA TRBJ2-3 TRBV5-4 NA
CASSPLAGGPGTDTQYF TGTGCCAGCAGCCCCTTAGCGGGAGGGCCTGGTACAGATACGCAGTATTTT TRBD2 TRBJ2-3 TRBV4-2 NA
CAWARQSNEKLFF TGTGCCTGGGCTAGACAGAGTAATGAAAAACTGTTTTTT NA TRBJ1-4 TRBV30 once
CASSERAVTYEQYF TGTGCCAGCAGTGAAAGAGCCGTGACCTACGAGCAGTACTTC NA TRBJ2-7 TRBV2 NA
CASSQDRRSNEKLFF TGCGCCAGCAGCCAAGATCGGAGGTCTAATGAAAAACTGTTTTTT NA TRBJ1-4 TRBV4-3 NA
CASSRDTTTNEKLFF TGTGCCAGCAGTCGGGACACTACAACTAATGAAAAACTGTTTTTT NA TRBJ1-4 TRBV28 NA
CASSTPQGPTDTQYF TGTGCCAGCAGTACCCCACAGGGACCCACAGATACGCAGTATTTT NA TRBJ2-3 TRBV28 NA
CASSPDQSTPYEQYF TGTGCCAGCTCACCAGACCAGTCGACACCCTACGAGCAGTACTTC NA TRBJ2-7 TRBV18 NA
CASSRSGQADEQYF TGCGCCAGCAGCCGTAGCGGGCAGGCGGACGAGCAGTACTTC TRBD2 TRBJ2-7 TRBV5-1 NA
CAISDGVAGSMTQYF TGTGCCATCAGTGACGGGGTAGCGGGGTCTATGACCCAGTACTTC TRBD2 TRBJ2-5 TRBV10-3 NA
CASSLGVWRQGAAAAQHF TGTGCCAGCAGCTTAGGTGTATGGAGGCAGGGGGCCGCGGCAGCCCAGCATTTT TRBD1 TRBJ1-5 TRBV7-2 NA
CASSLGWSTGGTLNTEAFF TGTGCCAGCAGCTTAGGCTGGTCGACAGGGGGCACTCTGAACACTGAAGCTTTCTTT TRBD1 TRBJ1-1 TRBV7-8 NA
CASSQTTDTQYF TGTGCCAGCAGCCAAACTACAGATACGCAGTATTTT NA TRBJ2-3 TRBV11-3 NA
CASRPGSGNTIYF TGTGCCAGCAGACCGGGCTCTGGAAACACCATATATTTT NA TRBJ1-3 TRBV7-9 NA
CASRAGSKNIQYF TGCGCCAGCAGGGCGGGATCCAAAAACATTCAGTACTTC NA TRBJ2-4 TRBV10-2 few
CASSDVGGHNEQFF TGTGCCAGCAGTGACGTTGGGGGCCACAATGAGCAGTTCTTC NA TRBJ2-1 TRBV6-4 NA
CASSLTGGNYEQYF TGTGCCAGCAGCTTGACAGGGGGGAATTACGAGCAGTACTTC TRBD1 TRBJ2-7 TRBV14 few
CASRREGGQGISGANVLTF TGTGCCAGCAGAAGGGAGGGGGGACAGGGCATCTCTGGGGCCAACGTCCTGACTTTC TRBD1 TRBJ2-6 TRBV5-4 NA
CASSYGLGRTEAFF TGTGCCAGCAGTTACGGCCTGGGGAGGACTGAAGCTTTCTTT NA TRBJ1-1 TRBV6-5 NA
CASSAAPKERAYF TGTGCCAGCAGCGCGGCCCCTAAAGAGCGGGCGTATTTT NA TRBJ2-3 TRBV9 NA
CASSNSQNQETQYF TGTGCCAGCAGTAACAGCCAGAATCAAGAGACCCAGTACTTC NA TRBJ2-5 TRBV2 NA
CASSRDQGNSPLHF TGTGCCAGCAGCCGCGATCAGGGAAATTCACCCCTCCACTTT NA TRBJ1-6 TRBV7-2 NA
CASSLPGLAGGGGETQYF TGTGCCAGCAGCCTGCCGGGACTAGCGGGAGGGGGAGGAGAGACCCAGTACTTC TRBD2 TRBJ2-5 TRBV28 NA
CASSEVRLADTYEQYF TGTGCCAGCAGTGAAGTCCGACTAGCGGACACCTACGAGCAGTACTTC TRBD2 TRBJ2-7 TRBV2 NA
CASSQDIAGGPNEQFF TGCGCCAGCAGCCAAGATATAGCGGGAGGGCCCAATGAGCAGTTCTTC TRBD2 TRBJ2-1 TRBV4-3 NA
CASSEFRGQGNQPQHF TGTGCCAGCAGCGAATTTAGGGGACAGGGCAATCAGCCCCAGCATTTT TRBD1 TRBJ1-5 TRBV27 NA
CASSYSTQLNEKLFF TGTGCCAGCAGTTACTCGACACAGCTTAATGAAAAACTGTTTTTT NA TRBJ1-4 TRBV6-2/TRBV6-3 once
CASSLVTVGNSPLHF TGCGCCAGCAGCTTGGTAACGGTCGGTAATTCACCCCTCCACTTT NA TRBJ1-6 TRBV5-1 NA
CASSYSFGAARGTQYF TGTGCCAGCAGTTACTCCTTTGGGGCCGCACGAGGTACGCAGTATTTT NA TRBJ2-3 TRBV6-5 NA
CATSDPGQKGYTGELFF TGTGCCACCAGTGACCCCGGACAGAAAGGGTACACCGGGGAGCTGTTTTTT NA TRBJ2-2 TRBV24-1 NA